These 10 T cell receptor beta chains came from one sample sequenced in a study of cytomegalovirus exposure and HLA in healthy donors. Produced via immunoSEQ multiplex PCR; TCRdb's table is partial and in-frame only. The data show 190,000 or so clones, about 80% seen once. The sequencing sample was made of PBMCs. The receptors come from a woman between 18 and 29 years old in good health and CMV-seropositive.

The chain employs TRBV18 and TRBJ2-7; tentatively, D is TRBD1 (6 bases). This CDR3 comprises 15 residues. The ends were cut back, 2 bases at V and 0 bases at J, with 11 bases in the middle. Germline V gene sequence: CDR1 KGHSH, CDR2 LQKENI. CDR3 region: CASSPRQASSYEQYF. The CDR3 DNA is TGTGCCAGCTCACCAAGACAGGCGAGCTCCTACGAGCAGTACTTC. The whole variable domain, filled in from reference TRBV18 and TRBJ2-7, reads NAGVMQNPRHLVRRRGQEARLRCSPMKGHSHVYWYRQLPEEGLKFMVYLQKENIIDESGMPKERFSAEFPKEGPSILRIQQVVRGDSAAYFCASSPRQASSYEQYFGPGTRLTVT.

The chain employs TRBV7-9 and TRBJ2-7; 8 positions match TRBD1. This CDR3 has 17 residues. CDR1 is SEHNR, CDR2 FQNEAQ, per germline (reference sequence). V trimming: 5 bases; J trimming: 3 bases; junction bases outside the gene matches: 15. CDR3 bases: TGTGCCAGCAGCAAACTCCCACGCGGGACAGGCCGCTACGAGCAGTACTTC. It translates to CASSKLPRGTGRYEQYF.

This chain joins TRBV6-5 and TRBJ1-1; 9 nucleotides line up with TRBD1. Losses at the gene ends were 6 bases for V and 1 base for J; bases not matched to a gene: 3. CDR1 and CDR2 (germline): MNHEY, SVGAGI. The length of the CDR3 is 14 residues. CDR3 in amino acids: CASRRTGENTEAFF. The CDR3 coding sequence is TGTGCCAGCAGACGGACAGGGGAGAACACTGAAGCTTTCTTT.

This clone came up a few times. The J gene is TRBJ2-3, the V gene TRBV5-6, with D possibly being TRBD1 (6 bases). This CDR3 comprises 15 residues. Trimming took 1 base from V and 1 from J, leaving 10 bases between them. Germline CDR1 and CDR2: SGHDT and YYEEEE. CDR3 in amino acids: CASSLQGPGTDTQYF. The CDR3 DNA reads as TGTGCCAGCAGCTTGCAGGGGCCGGGCACAGATACGCAGTATTTT.

This clone was seen a single time. V is TRBV12-5 and J is TRBJ1-6; no clear D gene. The V end lost 6 bases, the J end lost 0 bases, and 9 bases lay between the germline ends. From germline, CDR1 is LGHNT and CDR2 FRNRAP. There are 15 residues in the CDR3. The DNA of the CDR3 is TGTGCTAGTGGGATGTTCGGCTCCTATAATTCACCCCTCCACTTT. It encodes CASGMFGSYNSPLHF.

This chain links TRBV9 with TRBJ2-2; a possible D gene is TRBD2 (6 bases). Trimming left V 0 bases short and J 4 bases short, with 10 bases between. The CDR3 sequence is 15 residues long. Germline V gene lookup returns CDR1 SGDLS and CDR2 YYNGEE. CDR3 sequence: CASSVGGAITGELFF. CDR3 nucleotides: TGTGCCAGCAGCGTAGGCGGGGCGATCACCGGGGAGCTGTTTTTT. Based on the CDR3 plus reference TRBV9 and TRBJ2-2, the full variable domain is DSGVTQTPKHLITATGQRVTLRCSPRSGDLSVYWYQQSLDQGLQFLIQYYNGEERAKGNILERFSAQQFPDLHSELNLSSLELGDSALYFCASSVGGAITGELFFGEGSRLTVL.

The chain employs TRBV25-1 and TRBJ1-5, with TRBD1 identical over 9 bases. This CDR3 contains 14 residues. The junction had 4 bases not matched to a gene; V was cut back by 3 bases and J by 7 bases. Germline CDR1 reads MGHDK; CDR2 reads SYGVNS. CDR3 sequence (DNA): TGTGCCAGCAGTGACGGACAGGGGCGACAGCCCCAGCATTTT. This gives the protein CASSDGQGRQPQHF.

The V gene is TRBV29-1, the J gene TRBJ1-2, with 11 bases fitting TRBD1. Germline V CDR1 and CDR2: SQVTM, ANQGSEA. V gave up 3 bases and J gave up 3 bases; unmatched junction bases: 6. The CDR3 totals 15 residues. The CDR3 is CSVDLLGQGDYGYTF. The CDR3 DNA reads as TGCAGCGTTGACTTGTTGGGACAGGGGGACTATGGCTACACCTTC. The full variable domain, its missing parts supplied by reference TRBV29-1 and TRBJ1-2, is SAVISQKPSRDICQRGTSLTIQCQVDSQVTMMFWYRQQPGQSLTLIATANQGSEATYESGFVIDKFPISRPNLTFSTLTVSNMSPEDSSIYLCSVDLLGQGDYGYTFGSGTRLTVV.

The CDR3 region is CASSLGRQGGEQYF. CDR3 nucleotide sequence: TGCGCCAGCAGCTTGGGGAGACAGGGGGGCGAGCAGTACTTC. The chain is built from TRBV5-1 and TRBJ2-7, with 9 bases matching TRBD1. The germline V gene encodes CDR1 SGHRS and CDR2 YFSETQ. The ends lost 0 bases at V and 6 bases at J; junction bases unmatched: 4. This CDR3 contains 14 residues.

The chain uses TRBV7-6 and TRBJ1-1; D uncertain. Trimming stripped 1 base from V and 2 bases from J, with 8 bases between. The germline V gene encodes CDR1 SGHVS and CDR2 FNYEAQ. The CDR3 totals 14 residues. In DNA, the CDR3 is TGTGCCAGCAGCTTAGGCGGCAGTAACACTGAAGCTTTCTTT. Residues: CASSLGGSNTEAFF.